This record looks at one T cell receptor beta chain sequence and its context. The record originates from a study of control samples from healthy donors and cancer patients. TCRdb's copy holds only in-frame clones and misses some; the assay was immunoSEQ multiplex PCR. The sample has about 40,000 clones, around 87% seen once; the top ten hold 9.5% to 13%. This clonotype originated in a woman aged 60-70 years with lung cancer. The source material was PBMCs.

CDR3 loop: CASKSLLAGGGTDTQYF. The CDR3 DNA reads as TGTGCCAGCAAAAGCCTTCTAGCGGGAGGGGGCACAGATACGCAGTATTTT. The V gene is TRBV11-2, the J gene TRBJ2-3, with 12 bases lining up with TRBD2. CDR3 length: 17 residues. With 7 bases clipped from V and 1 base from J, the junction kept 9 bases outside the gene matches. Germline CDR1 is SGHAT and CDR2 is FQNNGV.